These 28 T cell receptor beta chains share one sample of origin, sequenced in a study of T cells in Graves' hyperthyroidism and ophthalmopathy (dated by TCRdb to about 2019). Library method: multiplex PCR. TCRdb lists the instrument as Illumina HiSeq 2000. TCR beta CDR3 regions were amplified from RNA transcripts. The TCR CDR3 was subjected to a first round of RT-PCR using the HTBI primer set and the Qiagen OneStep RT-PCR kit. Starting from the raw public reads, TCRdb applied fastp trimming at Q25, assembled clones with MiXCR and retained in-frame beta chains. For every CDR3 protein sequence, its rows merge into one entry that carries the most common genes and DNA. Across this sample there are around 290,000 distinct CDR3 sequences, with roughly an eighth seen only once. 6.5% to 10% of the sample is held by the ten biggest clonotypes. Input material: blood. These receptors were collected from a woman aged 35 to 49 with Graves' hyperthyroidism.

This clonotype was detected only a few times. The chain couples TRBV30 to TRBJ2-5; D perhaps matches TRBD2 (5 bases). From germline, CDR1 is GTSNPN and CDR2 SVGIG (reference sequence). The V gene lost 2 bases and the J gene lost 5 bases, with 15 bases spanning the gap. The CDR3 has 14 amino acids. CDR3 loop: CAWSTPTSGETQYF. DNA of the CDR3: TGTGCCTGGAGTACTCCAACATCGGGGGAGACCCAGTACTTC.

This clonotype was counted many times. The rearrangement uses TRBV6-1 and TRBJ2-5, with no clear D. V shed 7 bases and J shed 6 bases, with 9 bases lying between them. Looked up from germline, CDR1 is MNHNS and CDR2 is SASEGT. The CDR3 is 11 residues long. The CDR3 reads CASTLGQTQYF. The CDR3 DNA follows: TGTGCCAGCACCTTGGGTCAGACCCAGTACTTC.

About this clonotype: This could be a read error, since a much larger clone is one nucleotide away. The rearrangement joins TRBV7-7 to TRBJ1-5; maybe TRBD1 (5 bases). Per the germline V gene, CDR1 is SSHAT and CDR2 is FNYEAQ (reference sequence). The length of the CDR3 is 13 residues. The CDR3 sequence: CASSLDTNQSQHF. The CDR3, as DNA: TGTGCTAGCAGCTTGGACACCAATCAGTCCCAGCATTTT.

Of note for this clonotype: A much larger clonotype is one base distant, so this may be a read error. The chain links TRBV18 to TRBJ1-5, with D perhaps TRBD1 (5 bases). The CDR3 consists of 13 residues. Germline values: CDR1 KGHSH, CDR2 LQKENI. The CDR3 DNA is TGTGCCAGCTCACAATCAGGGAATCGGCCCCAGCATTTT. This sequence encodes CASSQSGNRPQHF.

This clonotype was recorded at least ten times. This chain connects TRBV3-1 to TRBJ1-4; the D gene is possibly TRBD1 (5 bases). The germline V and J ends were trimmed by 4 bases and 7 bases, with 16 bases remaining between them. This CDR3 has 15 amino acids. Germline V gene sequence: CDR1 LGHDT, CDR2 YNNKEL (reference sequence). The CDR3 DNA is TGTGCCAGCAGCCCGTGGGCAGGTGGGGGTGAAAAACTGTTTTTT. Translation: CASSPWAGGGEKLFF.

In this sample, this clonotype turned up many times. V and J are TRBV3-1 and TRBJ1-1; a possible D gene is TRBD1 (6 bases). The CDR3 loop spans 15 amino acids. The germline CDR1 and CDR2 sequences are LGHDT and YNNKEL (reference sequence). Trimming removed 5 bases from V and 1 base from J, with 14 bases in between. The CDR3 loop reads CASSTTQGGNTEAFF. CDR3 DNA: TGTGCCAGCAGCACCACACAGGGTGGGAACACTGAAGCTTTCTTT.

In its sample, this clonotype was seen many times. The chain employs TRBV6-1 and TRBJ1-1, with 7 positions matching TRBD1. CDR3 length: 13 residues. V shed 7 bases, J shed 6 bases, and the junction held 8 bases outside the gene matches. Germline V gives CDR1 MNHNS, CDR2 SASEGT. This chain's CDR3 is CASKETGTSEAFF. The CDR3 bases are TGTGCCAGCAAGGAGACAGGGACTTCTGAAGCTTTCTTT.

This clonotype was detected many times. This chain joins TRBV11-3 and TRBJ1-1, with a weak D call TRBD1 (5 bases). CDR1 SGHNT and CDR2 YENEEA come from the germline V gene. V was pared by 1 base and J by 4 bases, with 13 bases between. The CDR3 is 15 amino acids. CDR3: CASSLASWGLTEAFF. CDR3 DNA: TGTGCCAGCAGCTTAGCCTCTTGGGGCCTCACTGAAGCTTTCTTT.

This clonotype came up many times. The genes are TRBV28 and TRBJ1-2; D gene unclear. Between the trimmed V and J ends, which lost 3 bases and 8 bases, there was a span of 10 bases. From germline, CDR1 is MDHEN and CDR2 SYDVKM. This CDR3 spans 12 amino acids. This CDR3 is CASSFRSVGYTF. For the CDR3, the DNA is TGTGCCAGCAGTTTCCGGTCCGTCGGCTACACCTTC.

This clonotype was seen many times. The chain is built from TRBV28 and TRBJ1-6, with a possible D match to TRBD1 (5 bases). V lost 10 bases and J 9 bases, leaving 16 bases between the germline ends. The CDR3 is 13 amino acids. Germline CDR1 reads MDHEN; CDR2 reads SYDVKM. CDR3 nucleotide sequence: TGTGCCACCAGGGCTTGGGGTATTTCACCCCTCCACTTT. It specifies CATRAWGISPLHF. The complete variable domain, with remaining parts taken from reference TRBV28 and TRBJ1-6, reads DVKVTQSSRYLVKRTGEKVFLECVQDMDHENMFWYRQDPGLGLRLIYFSYDVKMKEKGDIPEGYSVSREKKERFSLILESASTNQTSMYLCATRAWGISPLHFGNGTRLTVT.

This clonotype was picked up many times. The chain is built from TRBV12-3 or TRBV12-4 and TRBJ2-5; D is uncertain. The V end was cut by 0 bases, the J end by 3 bases, with 11 bases between. This CDR3 contains 15 residues. Written as DNA, the CDR3 is TGTGCCAGCAGTTTAGCGCGGACGGTGGAAGAGACCCAGTACTTC. This sequence encodes CASSLARTVEETQYF.

This clonotype was recorded at least ten times. This chain connects TRBV28 to TRBJ2-7; 7 bases map to TRBD1. V dropped 5 bases and J dropped 3; count of bases not matched to a gene: 10. The CDR3 is 15 residues long. CDR1 MDHEN and CDR2 SYDVKM come from the germline V gene. The CDR3 protein is CASSADREIGYEQYF. The CDR3 DNA reads TGTGCCAGCAGTGCCGACAGGGAAATCGGCTACGAGCAGTACTTC.

This clonotype was found many times. V gene TRBV29-1 combines with J gene TRBJ1-3, with D maybe TRBD1 (6 bases). With 6 bases removed from V and 2 bases from J, the gap between germline ends came to 20 bases. Germline CDR1 and CDR2: SQVTM and ANQGSEA. The CDR3 sequence is 16 residues long. This CDR3 reads CSVSQGALTTGNTIYF. The DNA for the CDR3 is TGCAGCGTCTCACAGGGTGCCCTTACAACTGGAAACACCATATATTTT.

The chain carries TRBV28 and TRBJ2-6; 8 bases map to TRBD1. Germline values: CDR1 MDHEN, CDR2 SYDVKM. V lost 5 bases to trimming and J lost 0 bases; unmatched junction nucleotides: 9. The CDR3 covers 18 residues. CDR3 amino acids: CASSITGTGHSGANVLTF. CDR3 bases: TGTGCCAGCAGTATAACTGGGACAGGCCACTCTGGGGCCAACGTCCTGACTTTC.

This clonotype was counted many times. The CDR3 loop is CASSQNWGGTGELFF. In DNA form, the CDR3 reads TGTGCCAGCAGCCAAAATTGGGGGGGCACCGGGGAGCTGTTTTTT. The V call is TRBV3-1, the J call TRBJ2-2; TRBD2 aligns across 7 bases. CDR3 length: 15 amino acids. V lost 2 bases and J lost 4; bases outside the gene matches: 4. From germline, CDR1 is LGHDT and CDR2 YNNKEL (reference sequence).

This clonotype was found many times. The chain employs TRBV20-1 and TRBJ1-2; TRBD1 is a possible D gene (6 bases). The CDR3 extends over 15 amino acids. Trimming cost V 4 bases and J 4 bases, with 19 bases left between them. Per the germline V gene, CDR1 is DFQATT and CDR2 is SNEGSKA (reference sequence). CDR3 nucleotide sequence: TGCAGTGCTAAATTACCCTCAGGGGCGGGCTATGGCTACACCTTC. The encoded protein is CSAKLPSGAGYGYTF.

This clonotype was counted many times. V gene TRBV6-1 combines with J gene TRBJ1-5; D is undetermined. Germline CDR1 MNHNS, CDR2 SASEGT. Trimming stripped 2 bases from V and 0 bases from J, with 8 bases between. The CDR3 has 15 residues. CDR3 loop: CASSETPYSNQPQHF. The CDR3 coding sequence is TGTGCCAGCAGTGAAACACCCTATAGCAATCAGCCCCAGCATTTT.

This clonotype was counted ten times or more. The rearrangement links TRBV6-1 to TRBJ1-5, with a tentative D call TRBD1 (6 bases). Germline CDR1 is MNHNS and CDR2 is SASEGT. The CDR3 is 14 residues long. V was cut by 5 bases and J by 1 base, with 9 bases left in between. CDR3 in amino acids: CASSTGNSNQPQHF. CDR3 DNA: TGTGCCAGCAGTACAGGGAACAGCAATCAGCCCCAGCATTTT.

This clonotype has a count of ten or more. The chain is built from TRBV29-1 and TRBJ2-5; no reliable D call. Trimming shortened V by 6 bases and J by 0 bases, and 8 bases separated the two germline ends. There are 12 residues in the CDR3. The germline V gene encodes CDR1 SQVTM and CDR2 ANQGSEA. CDR3 residues: CSVWQNQETQYF. The DNA for the CDR3 is TGCAGCGTCTGGCAGAACCAAGAGACCCAGTACTTC.

At least ten counts were recorded for this clonotype. This chain joins TRBV9 and TRBJ1-1, with D possibly being TRBD1 (6 bases). V was shortened by 0 bases and J by 0 bases, with 15 bases between the two germline ends. Germline V gene data show CDR1 as SGDLS and CDR2 as YYNGEE. This CDR3 is built from 17 residues. The CDR3 DNA is TGTGCCAGCAGCGTAGCTGGGGGGGCCTCCATGAACACTGAAGCTTTCTTT. Its translation is CASSVAGGASMNTEAFF.

This clonotype was seen many times. The V gene is TRBV12-3 or TRBV12-4, the J gene TRBJ1-5; no firm D call. The ends were cut back, 9 bases at V and 2 bases at J, with 14 bases in the middle. This CDR3 is 14 amino acids long. CDR3 amino acids: CASGPAGGNQPQHF. CDR3 DNA: TGTGCCAGTGGGCCGGCGGGAGGCAATCAGCCCCAGCATTTT.

The chain employs TRBV14 and TRBJ2-3, with D uncertain. In germline, CDR1 is SGHDN, CDR2 FVKESK. V gave up 4 bases and J gave up 4 bases, with 9 bases separating them. The CDR3 consists of 13 residues. The CDR3 bases are TGTGCCAGCAGCCTGTATGTGGCAGATACGCAGTATTTT. It is translated as CASSLYVADTQYF.

The V gene is TRBV4-1, the J gene TRBJ1-4, with TRBD1 as a possible D gene (6 bases). The V end lost 0 bases, the J end lost 8 bases, and 13 bases lay between the germline ends. From germline, CDR1 is MGHRA and CDR2 YSYEKL. The CDR3 is 15 amino acids. This CDR3 reads CASSQDWGGREKLFF. The CDR3 DNA reads TGCGCCAGCAGCCAAGATTGGGGGGGCAGGGAAAAACTGTTTTTT.

V and J are TRBV4-1 and TRBJ2-7, with D possibly matching TRBD1 (5 bases). The V gene's germline CDR1 is MGHRA and CDR2 YSYEKL. The CDR3 contains 15 residues. V lost 1 base and J lost 1, with 11 bases in between. CDR3 in amino acids: CASSQGAGLSYEQYF. DNA of the CDR3: TGCGCCAGCAGCCAAGGAGCAGGGTTATCCTACGAGCAGTACTTC.

This clonotype was observed many times. The V gene is TRBV3-1, the J gene TRBJ1-2; no reliable D call. Germline V lookup: CDR1 LGHDT, CDR2 YNNKEL (reference sequence). The CDR3 has 11 residues. V shed 3 bases and J shed 5 bases, with 4 bases lying between them. CDR3: CASSHYYGYTF. CDR3 DNA: TGTGCCAGCAGCCACTATTATGGCTACACCTTC. The entire variable domain, with the rest obtained from reference TRBV3-1 and TRBJ1-2, is as follows: DTAVSQTPKYLVTQMGNDKSIKCEQNLGHDTMYWYKQDSKKFLKIMFSYNNKELIINETVPNRFSPKSPDKAHLNLHINSLELGDSAVYFCASSHYYGYTFGSGTRLTVV.

Many counts were recorded for this clonotype. This chain joins TRBV5-1 and TRBJ2-7; TRBD1 matches 7 bases. The V and J ends lost 4 bases and 2 bases, in that order; junction bases with no gene match: 6. CDR1 and CDR2 from the germline V gene are SGHRS and YFSETQ. CDR3 length equals 14 residues. CDR3 sequence reads: CASSEDRRPYEQYF. As DNA, the CDR3 is TGCGCCAGCAGCGAGGACAGGAGACCCTACGAGCAGTACTTC. The variable domain in full, completed from reference TRBV5-1 and TRBJ2-7, reads KAGVTQTPRYLIKTRGQQVTLSCSPISGHRSVSWYQQTPGQGLQFLFEYFSETQRNKGNFPGRFSGRQFSNSRSEMNVSTLELGDSALYLCASSEDRRPYEQYFGPGTRLTVT.

In this sample, this clonotype turned up many times. V and J are TRBV20-1 and TRBJ2-2; 12 bases map to TRBD2. Germline V gene data show CDR1 as DFQATT and CDR2 as SNEGSKA (reference sequence). V shed 5 bases, J shed 5 bases, and the junction held 6 bases outside the gene matches. The CDR3 has 15 amino acids. The CDR3 sequence: CSALSGTSGTGELFF. CDR3 DNA sequence: TGCAGTGCTCTCTCAGGGACTAGCGGGACCGGGGAGCTGTTTTTT.

The table lists this clonotype with many counts. The chain uses TRBV28 and TRBJ2-4; D possibly matches TRBD1 or TRBD2 (5 bases each). CDR3 length: 13 residues. Between the trimmed V and J ends, which lost 7 bases and 6 bases, there was a span of 13 bases. CDR1 is MDHEN, CDR2 SYDVKM, per germline. The CDR3, as DNA: TGTGCCAGCACGCAGGGACGCGGAAACATTCAGTACTTC. Its protein product is CASTQGRGNIQYF. The variable domain in full, with the rest retrieved from reference TRBV28 and TRBJ2-4, is DVKVTQSSRYLVKRTGEKVFLECVQDMDHENMFWYRQDPGLGLRLIYFSYDVKMKEKGDIPEGYSVSREKKERFSLILESASTNQTSMYLCASTQGRGNIQYFGAGTRLSVL.